These T cell receptor beta chains were read from a single sample in a study of blood T cell repertoires in COVID-19. Using immunoSEQ multiplex PCR, the repertoire was profiled, and TCRdb retains in-frame clones only, with some absent. The sample has around 130,000 clones; approximately 85% are singletons. The material sequenced was peripheral blood. These receptors all come from a man over 45 with acute or convalescent COVID-19. The CDR3 runs from the conserved cysteine through the conserved F or W. The D gene is left open where the match is weak. Clone sizes are given selectively: once, few, many, or a class where the clone is expanded.

v_gene,len,d_gene,j_gene,abundance,CDR3nt,CDR3aa
TRBV11-2,15,.,TRBJ1-5,.,TGTGCCAGCAGCTTAGAGTTACAGCCCAATCAGCCCCAGCATTTT,CASSLELQPNQPQHF
TRBV27,18,.,TRBJ2-6,.,TGTGCCAGCAGTTCTTTTTCTGGGGGCCTCTCTGGGGCCAACGTCCTGACTTTC,CASSSFSGGLSGANVLTF
TRBV5-1,13,.,TRBJ2-5,.,TGCGCCAGCAGCTTGGCGCCGGTCGAGACCCAGTACTTC,CASSLAPVETQYF
TRBV7-9,15,TRBD1,TRBJ2-7,.,TGTGCCAGCAGCTTGGGGACAGGGAAAATCGACGAGCAGTACTTC,CASSLGTGKIDEQYF
TRBV14,13,.,TRBJ2-7,.,TGTGCCAGCAGCCAAGCGACTTACTACGAGCAGTACTTC,CASSQATYYEQYF
TRBV19,12,.,TRBJ1-1,.,TGTGCCAGTAGTCAGAACCAGGGTGAAGCTTTCTTT,CASSQNQGEAFF
TRBV2,13,.,TRBJ2-1,.,TGTGCCAGCAGTTGGGACTCCAACAATGAGCAGTTCTTC,CASSWDSNNEQFF
TRBV6-2/TRBV6-3,15,TRBD2,TRBJ2-7,.,TGTGCCAGCAGTAAAACGGGACTAGCGGTCTACGAGCAGTACTTC,CASSKTGLAVYEQYF
TRBV6-5,13,.,TRBJ1-5,.,TGTGCCAGCAGTTACGGGGGGGGTCAGCCCCAGCATTTT,CASSYGGGQPQHF
TRBV5-5,14,.,TRBJ1-2,.,TGTGCCAGCAGCCACGGAGGGACGATCTCTGGCTACACCTTC,CASSHGGTISGYTF
TRBV7-3,13,.,TRBJ2-1,.,TGTGCCAGCGGGGACACCTCCTACAATGAGCAGTTCTTC,CASGDTSYNEQFF
TRBV7-3,15,.,TRBJ2-7,.,TGTGCCAGCAGCCCGAGGGCGCATACCGGGTACGAGCAGTACTTC,CASSPRAHTGYEQYF
TRBV6-6,13,.,TRBJ1-2,once,TGTGCCAGCAGTTTTGGTGGGGAGGATGGCTACACCTTC,CASSFGGEDGYTF
TRBV30,15,.,TRBJ1-1,.,TGTGCCTGGAGTTTTCCGGGTCAGACGAACACTGAAGCTTTCTTT,CAWSFPGQTNTEAFF
TRBV27,14,.,TRBJ1-2,.,TGTGCCAGCTGCAGCGGGGCCAGCCCCTATGGCTACACCTTC,CASCSGASPYGYTF
TRBV30,15,TRBD1,TRBJ1-2,.,TGTGCCTGGGGGGGTTCGGGACAGGCCTACTATGGCTACACCTTC,CAWGGSGQAYYGYTF
TRBV9,14,.,TRBJ1-2,.,TGTGCCAGCACCTTTGGGGAGGATAACTATGGCTACACCTTC,CASTFGEDNYGYTF
TRBV5-1,14,.,TRBJ1-1,.,TGCGCCAGCAGCTTCGGGGGGCCGAACACTGAAGCTTTCTTT,CASSFGGPNTEAFF
TRBV10-3,13,TRBD1,TRBJ2-2,.,TGTGCCATCGCAGGGGGCAACACCGGGGAGCTGTTTTTT,CAIAGGNTGELFF
TRBV27,16,.,TRBJ1-3,.,TGTGCCAGCGGTCCGCGGGGGATCAGCTCTGGAAACACCATATATTTT,CASGPRGISSGNTIYF
TRBV2,13,.,TRBJ2-7,once,TGTGCCAGCAGTGAAAGTGGTAGGGGCGAGCAGTACTTC,CASSESGRGEQYF
TRBV29-1,13,.,TRBJ1-1,.,TGCAGTGCGCTGAGTCATGGAGACACTGAAGCTTTCTTT,CSALSHGDTEAFF
TRBV6-5,14,TRBD1,TRBJ1-2,.,TGTGCCAGCAGTTACTCCGGGACAGTTTATGGCTACACCTTC,CASSYSGTVYGYTF
TRBV9,14,TRBD2,TRBJ2-1,.,TGTGCCAGCAGCGTATCCGGGAGGGTACATGAGCAGTTCTTC,CASSVSGRVHEQFF
TRBV7-2,15,.,TRBJ1-6,.,TGTGCCAGCAGCTTAAGCCGGGGGTTAAGTTCACCCCTCCACTTT,CASSLSRGLSSPLHF
TRBV5-1,15,TRBD1,TRBJ1-5,.,TGCGCCAGCAGCCCGGGACAGGGAGCCGGTCAGCCCCAGCATTTT,CASSPGQGAGQPQHF
TRBV7-2,14,TRBD2,TRBJ2-1,.,TGTGCCAGCAGCTTGCGGGAGGGCCGCAATGAGCAGTTCTTC,CASSLREGRNEQFF
TRBV11-3,15,TRBD2,TRBJ2-1,.,TGTGCCAGCAGCTTAGAGGGACTAGGGTACAATGAGCAGTTCTTC,CASSLEGLGYNEQFF
TRBV7-8,12,TRBD1,TRBJ2-1,.,TGTGCCAGCAGCCACCGGACAGGGTTCGCGATCTTC,CASSHRTGFAIF
TRBV30,15,TRBD1,TRBJ2-7,.,TGTGCCTGGAGCATCGGACAGGGATTACCCTACGAGCAGTACTTC,CAWSIGQGLPYEQYF
TRBV19,13,.,TRBJ2-1,.,TGTGCCAGTAGTATACAGGCCCACAATGAGCAGTTCTTC,CASSIQAHNEQFF
TRBV7-3,15,TRBD2,TRBJ2-1,.,TGTGCCAGCAGCCCTACTAGCGGGAGGGTTTTTGCCCAGTTCTTC,CASSPTSGRVFAQFF
TRBV24-1,15,TRBD2,TRBJ2-3,.,TGTGCCACCAGTCCTAGCGGGAGGGCCACAGATACGCAGTATTTT,CATSPSGRATDTQYF